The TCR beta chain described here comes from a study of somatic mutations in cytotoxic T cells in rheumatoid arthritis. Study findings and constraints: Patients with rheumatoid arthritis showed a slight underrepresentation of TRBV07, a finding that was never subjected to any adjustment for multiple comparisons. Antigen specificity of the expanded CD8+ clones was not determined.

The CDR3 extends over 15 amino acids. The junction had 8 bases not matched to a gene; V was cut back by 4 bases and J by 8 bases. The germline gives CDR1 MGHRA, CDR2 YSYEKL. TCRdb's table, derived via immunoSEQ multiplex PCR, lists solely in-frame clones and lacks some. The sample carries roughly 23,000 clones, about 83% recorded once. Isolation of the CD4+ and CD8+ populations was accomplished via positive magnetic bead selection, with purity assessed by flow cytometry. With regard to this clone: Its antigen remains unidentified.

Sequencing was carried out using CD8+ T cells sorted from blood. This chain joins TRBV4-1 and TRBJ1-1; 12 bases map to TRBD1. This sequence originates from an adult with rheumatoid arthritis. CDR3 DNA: TGCGCCAGCAGCCTGCCGGGACAGGGGGCGGCGGAAGCTTTCTTT. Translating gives CASSLPGQGAAEAFF.